This T cell receptor beta chain was observed in a study of OX40 agonist ivuxolimab in advanced cancers. As for the study in general: It was ivuxolimab, an agonistic anti-OX40 (CD134) antibody, that patients were treated with.

Worth noting for this clone: Its antigen remains unidentified.

CDR3 length equals 14 residues. V gave up 2 bases and J gave up 5 bases, with 10 bases separating them. CDR1 and CDR2 from the germline V gene are LGHNA and YNFKEQ. Findings and limits, study-wide: Dose levels from 0.1 to 3.0 mg/kg saw CD4+ and CD8+ blood T cells expand clonally by week 6. CD4+ T cells averaged fewer expanded clones than CD8+ T cells.

Measured with immunoSEQ multiplex PCR; TCRdb has only the in-frame clones, and not every one. Altogether 71,000 or so clones are present, over 90% being singletons, with the ten largest covering over 5%. The chain recombines TRBV4-2 with TRBJ2-1, with D unclear. The sequencing here drew on CD4+ or CD8+ T cells sorted from blood, taken in a trial of the OX40 agonist ivuxolimab. This receptor was taken from an adult with an advanced solid tumor such as melanoma, head and neck, liver or kidney cancer. The CDR3 nucleotides read TGTGCCAGCAGCCAAACAAACGGAAACAATGAGCAGTTCTTC. Translated: CASSQTNGNNEQFF.